These T cell receptor beta chains were read from a single sample in a study of a mutant IDH1 vaccine in newly diagnosed glioma. Method: immunoSEQ multiplex PCR; TCRdb's copy keeps in-frame clones and lacks some. The sample holds about 92,000 clones, under 90% seen once. The material sequenced was PBMCs, taken from a glioma patient treated with radiotherapy, temozolomide or both. The origin of the receptors is a woman between 50 and 59 years old with glioma. The CDR3 runs from the conserved cysteine through the conserved F or W. D genes are given only for firm matches. Only some rows state a clone size, as once, few, many or a class for expanded clones.

length | size | J | D | V | DNA | CDR3
13 | - | TRBJ1-5 | - | TRBV25-1 | TGTGCCAGCAGTGCCGGCGGGGAAGGGCCCCAGCATTTT | CASSAGGEGPQHF
11 | - | TRBJ1-1 | - | TRBV20-1 | TGCAGTGCTCCTCGTAACACTGAAGCTTTCTTT | CSAPRNTEAFF
11 | - | TRBJ2-7 | - | TRBV29-1 | TGCAGCGTGCGGACAGCCTACGAGCAGTACTTC | CSVRTAYEQYF
13 | few | TRBJ1-1 | - | TRBV7-9 | TGTGCCAGCAGCCTCCGGGACGGGGACGGAGCTTTCTTT | CASSLRDGDGAFF
11 | once | TRBJ2-3 | TRBD1 | TRBV20-1 | TGCAGTGCCCCAGGGGGCTATACGCAGTATTTT | CSAPGGYTQYF
12 | - | TRBJ1-6 | TRBD1 | TRBV6-1 | TGTGCCAGCAGTGCAGGGGGCTCACCCCTCCACTTT | CASSAGGSPLHF
15 | - | TRBJ2-4 | - | TRBV7-2 | TGTGCCAGCAGCCGACTTAGAGGGTCCAAAAACATTCAGTACTTC | CASSRLRGSKNIQYF
15 | - | TRBJ1-5 | - | TRBV4-1 | TGCGCCAGCAGCAATCCGACAGTTTATAATCAGCCCCAGCATTTT | CASSNPTVYNQPQHF
19 | - | TRBJ1-4 | - | TRBV19 | TGTGCCAGTAGTATAGACAACAGGGACGACTCTGTACTTAATGAAAAACTGTTTTTT | CASSIDNRDDSVLNEKLFF
16 | - | TRBJ1-2 | - | TRBV10-3 | TGTGCCATCAGTGATGGAACCCAGGTGGTTAACTATGGCTACACCTTC | CAISDGTQVVNYGYTF
15 | - | TRBJ1-1 | TRBD1 | TRBV5-1 | TGCGCCAGCAGCCCAGGACAGGGTCTCAACACTGAAGCTTTCTTT | CASSPGQGLNTEAFF
16 | - | TRBJ2-6 | - | TRBV5-6 | TGTGCCAGCAGCTGGGGACCGATCTCTGGGGCCAACGTCCTGACTTTC | CASSWGPISGANVLTF
15 | - | TRBJ1-5 | - | TRBV28 | TGTGCCAGCAGTTTTGGGCAGGGAAACAATCAGCCCCAGCATTTT | CASSFGQGNNQPQHF
16 | - | TRBJ1-5 | - | TRBV19 | TGTGCCAGTAGTCCCCCCGGGGGAGATAGCAATCAGCCCCAGCATTTT | CASSPPGGDSNQPQHF
15 | - | TRBJ1-4 | - | TRBV19 | TGTGCCAGTACCCCGAAGGGTGTGCCTAATGAAAAACTGTTTTTT | CASTPKGVPNEKLFF
15 | once | TRBJ2-6 | - | TRBV9 | TGTGCCAGCAGCGTAGAACCATCTGGGGCCAACGTCCTGACTTTC | CASSVEPSGANVLTF
15 | - | TRBJ1-2 | - | TRBV5-4 | TGTGCCAGCAGCTTGGTTATGGCTGGCGACTATGGCTACACCTTC | CASSLVMAGDYGYTF
12 | - | TRBJ1-1 | - | TRBV14 | TGTGCCAGCAGCGCAGGTAGGACTGAAGCTTTCTTT | CASSAGRTEAFF
16 | - | TRBJ2-3 | - | TRBV5-6 | TGTGCCAGCAGCTTGGCGGGGGTCCTTAGCACAGATACGCAGTATTTT | CASSLAGVLSTDTQYF
12 | - | TRBJ1-5 | - | TRBV5-1 | TGCGCCAGCAGCGCCCCGCCGGGGCCCCAGCATTTT | CASSAPPGPQHF
14 | - | TRBJ2-7 | - | TRBV7-6 | TGTGCCAGCAGCTTAGCCTCAAGGGGAGACGAGCAGTACTTC | CASSLASRGDEQYF
14 | - | TRBJ2-7 | TRBD2 | TRBV16 | TGTGCCAGCAGCCAACAAGCGGGGGGTCCAGAGCAGTACTTC | CASSQQAGGPEQYF
17 | few | TRBJ1-2 | - | TRBV18 | TGTGCCAGCTCACCGCCGAGCCGGACAGCAACTAACTATGGCTACACCTTC | CASSPPSRTATNYGYTF
14 | - | TRBJ2-5 | - | TRBV5-1 | TGCGCCAGCAGCTTGGAGTCAATCCAAGAGACCCAGTACTTC | CASSLESIQETQYF
14 | - | TRBJ2-2 | - | TRBV4-1 | TGCGCCAGCAGCCCAGGGATTAATACCGGGGAGCTGTTTTTT | CASSPGINTGELFF
14 | - | TRBJ2-5 | - | TRBV15 | TGTGCCACCAGCAGGGGACCCACTCAAGAGACCCAGTACTTC | CATSRGPTQETQYF
14 | once | TRBJ1-1 | - | TRBV5-1 | TGCGCCAGCAGCCCCATAGAGCGGAACACTGAAGCTTTCTTT | CASSPIERNTEAFF
14 | - | TRBJ1-1 | - | TRBV7-9 | TGTGCCAGCAGCCCCACCATGGAGGGGACTGAAGCTTTCTTT | CASSPTMEGTEAFF
13 | - | TRBJ1-1 | - | TRBV18 | TGTGCCAGCCGACCGAATGGGGACACTGAAGCTTTCTTT | CASRPNGDTEAFF
13 | - | TRBJ1-5 | - | TRBV30 | TGTGCCTGGAGTGGTGGACGCGATCAGCCCCAGCATTTT | CAWSGGRDQPQHF
14 | - | TRBJ1-1 | - | TRBV7-2 | TGTGCCAGCAGCTTAAAGTGGAAGAACACTGAAGCTTTCTTT | CASSLKWKNTEAFF
18 | - | TRBJ1-6 | TRBD1 | TRBV4-2 | TGTGCCAGCAGCCAAGAACAGGGGCCACCCTCCTATAATTCACCCCTCCACTTT | CASSQEQGPPSYNSPLHF
14 | once | TRBJ2-5 | - | TRBV6-1 | TGTGCCAGCAGTGAAGCTTCAGGGCTTGGGACCCAGTACTTC | CASSEASGLGTQYF
15 | - | TRBJ2-7 | - | TRBV4-2 | TGTGCCAGCAGCCAAGGGAACGAGGGTTCCTACGAGCAGTACTTC | CASSQGNEGSYEQYF
14 | - | TRBJ2-3 | TRBD1 | TRBV18 | TGTGCCAGCTCACCAGCAGGGGGCAAAGATACGCAGTATTTT | CASSPAGGKDTQYF
18 | - | TRBJ1-5 | TRBD1 | TRBV7-8 | TGTGCCAGCAGCTTGCCTCCAACAGGGGTTTATAGCAATCAGCCCCAGCATTTT | CASSLPPTGVYSNQPQHF
15 | - | TRBJ1-3 | TRBD1 | TRBV7-9 | TGTGCCAGCAGCCAACTCGGACAGGGCCCAGACACCATATATTTT | CASSQLGQGPDTIYF
13 | - | TRBJ1-1 | - | TRBV6-5 | TGTGCCAGCCTTGTGCCGGGGGGCACTGAAGCTTTCTTT | CASLVPGGTEAFF
15 | few | TRBJ1-2 | - | TRBV7-9 | TGTGCCAGCAGGGACGGACAGTTCTCTAACTATGGCTACACCTTC | CASRDGQFSNYGYTF
13 | - | TRBJ2-7 | - | TRBV27 | TGTGCCAGCAGAGTAGCAGGGGGGAACGAGCAGTACTTC | CASRVAGGNEQYF
15 | few | TRBJ2-5 | TRBD2 | TRBV4-2 | TGTGCCAGCAGCCCCCAGCGGGGGGGCCAAGAGACCCAGTACTTC | CASSPQRGGQETQYF
17 | - | TRBJ1-3 | - | TRBV30 | TGTGCCTGGAGTGGCGGCCAGGGAGGTGCGTCTGGAAACACCATATATTTT | CAWSGGQGGASGNTIYF
14 | - | TRBJ2-7 | - | TRBV5-1 | TGCGCCAGCAGCTTGAAAGGGGGTGTGGACGAGCAGTACTTC | CASSLKGGVDEQYF
16 | - | TRBJ2-7 | - | TRBV27 | TGTGCCAGCAGTTTGAACAGCGGAGGGGTCCTTTACGAGCAGTACTTC | CASSLNSGGVLYEQYF
14 | once | TRBJ1-2 | - | TRBV13 | TGTGCCAGCAGTCCGAGCAGGTCGGGCTATGGCTACACCTTC | CASSPSRSGYGYTF
17 | - | TRBJ2-7 | TRBD1 | TRBV7-9 | TGTGCCAGCAGCTTAGTCCCGCCAAAGACAGGGGGCTACGAGCAGTACTTC | CASSLVPPKTGGYEQYF